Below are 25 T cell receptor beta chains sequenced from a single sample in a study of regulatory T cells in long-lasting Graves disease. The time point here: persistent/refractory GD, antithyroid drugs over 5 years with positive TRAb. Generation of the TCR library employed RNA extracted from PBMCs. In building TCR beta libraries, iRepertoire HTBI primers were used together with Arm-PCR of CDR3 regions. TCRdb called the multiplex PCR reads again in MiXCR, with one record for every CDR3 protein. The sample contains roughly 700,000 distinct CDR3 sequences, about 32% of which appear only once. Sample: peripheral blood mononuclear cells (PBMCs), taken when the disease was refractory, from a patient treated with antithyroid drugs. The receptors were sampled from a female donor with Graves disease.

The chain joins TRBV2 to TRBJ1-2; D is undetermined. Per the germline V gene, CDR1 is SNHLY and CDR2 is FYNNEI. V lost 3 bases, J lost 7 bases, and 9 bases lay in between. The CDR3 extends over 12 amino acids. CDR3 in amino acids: CASSDRLSGYTF. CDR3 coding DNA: TGTGCCAGCAGTGACAGACTCTCTGGCTACACCTTC.

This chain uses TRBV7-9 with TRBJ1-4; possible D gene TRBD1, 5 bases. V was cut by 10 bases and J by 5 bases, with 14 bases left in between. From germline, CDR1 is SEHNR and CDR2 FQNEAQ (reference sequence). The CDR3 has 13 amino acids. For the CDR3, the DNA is TGTGCCACCGACCGGGACGGGAATGAAAAACTGTTTTTT. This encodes CATDRDGNEKLFF.

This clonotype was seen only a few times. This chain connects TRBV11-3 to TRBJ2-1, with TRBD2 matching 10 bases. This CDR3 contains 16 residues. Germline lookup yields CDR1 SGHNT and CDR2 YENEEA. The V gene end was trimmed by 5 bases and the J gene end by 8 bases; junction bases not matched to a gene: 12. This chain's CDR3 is CASSPGLAGVVDEQFF. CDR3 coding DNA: TGTGCCAGCAGCCCGGGGCTAGCGGGGGTTGTCGATGAGCAGTTCTTC.

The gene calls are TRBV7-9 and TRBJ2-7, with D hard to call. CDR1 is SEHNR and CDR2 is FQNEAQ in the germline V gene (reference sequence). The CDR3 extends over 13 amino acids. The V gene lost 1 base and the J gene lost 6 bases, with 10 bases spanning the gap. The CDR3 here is CASSLGLLGEQYF. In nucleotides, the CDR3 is TGTGCCAGCAGCTTAGGGTTATTAGGCGAGCAGTACTTC.

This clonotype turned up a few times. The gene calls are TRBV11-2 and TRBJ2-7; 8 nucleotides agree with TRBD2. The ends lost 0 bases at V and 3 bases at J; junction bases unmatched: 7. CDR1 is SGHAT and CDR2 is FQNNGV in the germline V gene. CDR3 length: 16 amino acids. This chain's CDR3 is CASSLEGSGLVYEQYF. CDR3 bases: TGTGCCAGCAGCTTAGAAGGGTCGGGACTAGTCTACGAGCAGTACTTC.

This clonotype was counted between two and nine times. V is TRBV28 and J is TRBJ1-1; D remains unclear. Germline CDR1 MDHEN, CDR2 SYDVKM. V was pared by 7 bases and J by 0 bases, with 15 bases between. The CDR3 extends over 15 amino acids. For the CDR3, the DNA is TGTGCCAGCATCCATCGTCGGAAACTGAACACTGAAGCTTTCTTT. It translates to CASIHRRKLNTEAFF.

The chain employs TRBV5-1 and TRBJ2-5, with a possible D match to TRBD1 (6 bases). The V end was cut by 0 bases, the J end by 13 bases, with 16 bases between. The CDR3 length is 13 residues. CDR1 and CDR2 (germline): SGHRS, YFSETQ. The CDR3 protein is CASSLAGGQQRYF. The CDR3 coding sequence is TGCGCCAGCAGCTTGGCCGGTGGACAGCAGCGGTACTTC.

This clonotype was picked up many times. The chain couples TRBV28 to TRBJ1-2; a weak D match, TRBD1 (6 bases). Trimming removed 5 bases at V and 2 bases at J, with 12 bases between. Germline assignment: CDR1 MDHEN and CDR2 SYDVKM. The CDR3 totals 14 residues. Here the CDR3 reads CASSPSDSNYGYTF. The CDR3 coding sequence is TGTGCCAGCAGTCCATCGGACAGCAACTATGGCTACACCTTC.

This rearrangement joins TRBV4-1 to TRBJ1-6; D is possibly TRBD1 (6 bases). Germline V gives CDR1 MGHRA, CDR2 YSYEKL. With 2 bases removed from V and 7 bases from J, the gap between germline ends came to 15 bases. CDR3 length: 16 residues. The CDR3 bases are TGCGCCAGCAGCCAACTTCTGGACAGCAGAAATTCACCCCTCCACTTT. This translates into CASSQLLDSRNSPLHF.

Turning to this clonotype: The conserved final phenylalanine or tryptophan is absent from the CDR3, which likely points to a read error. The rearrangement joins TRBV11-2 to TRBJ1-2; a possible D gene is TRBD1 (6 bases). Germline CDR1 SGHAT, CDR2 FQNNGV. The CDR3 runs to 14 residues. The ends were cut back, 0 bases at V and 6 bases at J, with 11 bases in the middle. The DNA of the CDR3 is TGTGCCAGCAGCTTAGACGCAGGGGTCAATGGCTACACCTCC. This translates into CASSLDAGVNGYTS.

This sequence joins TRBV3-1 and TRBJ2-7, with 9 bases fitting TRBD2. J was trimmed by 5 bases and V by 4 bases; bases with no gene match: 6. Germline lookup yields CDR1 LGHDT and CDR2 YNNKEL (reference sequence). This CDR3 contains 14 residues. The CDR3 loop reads CASSRSGSPHEQYF. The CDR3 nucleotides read TGTGCCAGCAGCCGTAGCGGGAGTCCCCACGAGCAGTACTTC.

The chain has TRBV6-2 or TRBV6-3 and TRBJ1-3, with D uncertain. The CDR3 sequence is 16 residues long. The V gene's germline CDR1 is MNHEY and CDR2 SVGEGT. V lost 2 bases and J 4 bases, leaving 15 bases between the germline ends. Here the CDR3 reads CASSYVSGSGGNTIYF. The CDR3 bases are TGTGCCAGCAGTTACGTATCTGGGTCTGGGGGAAACACCATATATTTT.

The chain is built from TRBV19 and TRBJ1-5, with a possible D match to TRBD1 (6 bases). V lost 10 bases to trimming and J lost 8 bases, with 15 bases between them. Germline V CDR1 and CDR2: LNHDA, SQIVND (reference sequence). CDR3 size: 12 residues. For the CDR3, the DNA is TGTGCCACCGCATCAGGGGTTGAGCCCCAGCATTTT. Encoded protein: CATASGVEPQHF.

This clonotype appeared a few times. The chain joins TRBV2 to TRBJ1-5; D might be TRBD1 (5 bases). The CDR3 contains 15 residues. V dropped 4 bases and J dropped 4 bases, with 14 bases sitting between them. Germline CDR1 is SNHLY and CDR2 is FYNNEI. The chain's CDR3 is CASSGGGWGNQPQHF. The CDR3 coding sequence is TGTGCCAGCAGTGGGGGTGGTTGGGGGAATCAGCCCCAGCATTTT.

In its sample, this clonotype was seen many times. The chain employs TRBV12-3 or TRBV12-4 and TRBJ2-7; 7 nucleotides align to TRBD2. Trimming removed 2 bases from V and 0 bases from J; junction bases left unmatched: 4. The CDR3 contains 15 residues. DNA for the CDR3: TGTGCCAGCAGTTTATGGCTAGCGGTCTCCTACGAGCAGTACTTC. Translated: CASSLWLAVSYEQYF.

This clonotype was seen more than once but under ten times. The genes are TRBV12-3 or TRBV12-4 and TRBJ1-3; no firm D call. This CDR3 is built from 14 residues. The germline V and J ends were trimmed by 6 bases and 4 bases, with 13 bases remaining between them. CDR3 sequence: CASSRNRGGNTIYF. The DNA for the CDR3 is TGTGCCAGCAGCCGAAATCGGGGAGGAAACACCATATATTTT.

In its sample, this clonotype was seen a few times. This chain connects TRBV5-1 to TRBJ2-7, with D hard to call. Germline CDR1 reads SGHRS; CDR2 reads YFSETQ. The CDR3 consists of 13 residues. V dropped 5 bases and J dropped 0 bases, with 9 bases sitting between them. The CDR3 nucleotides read TGCGCCAGCAGGTGGACGAGCTCCTACGAGCAGTACTTC. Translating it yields CASRWTSSYEQYF.

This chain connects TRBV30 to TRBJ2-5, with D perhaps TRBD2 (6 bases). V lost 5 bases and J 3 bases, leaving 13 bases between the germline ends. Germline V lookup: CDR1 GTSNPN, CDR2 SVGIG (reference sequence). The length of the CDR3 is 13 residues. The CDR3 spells CAWARGGEETQYF. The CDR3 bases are TGTGCCTGGGCGCGAGGAGGGGAAGAGACCCAGTACTTC.

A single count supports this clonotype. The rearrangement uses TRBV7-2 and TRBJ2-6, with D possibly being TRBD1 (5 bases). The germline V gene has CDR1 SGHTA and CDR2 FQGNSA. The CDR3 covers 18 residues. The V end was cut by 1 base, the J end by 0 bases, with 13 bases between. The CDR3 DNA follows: TGTGCCAGCAGCTTAGAGAGATCAGGGCCCTCTGGGGCCAACGTCCTGACTTTC. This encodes CASSLERSGPSGANVLTF.

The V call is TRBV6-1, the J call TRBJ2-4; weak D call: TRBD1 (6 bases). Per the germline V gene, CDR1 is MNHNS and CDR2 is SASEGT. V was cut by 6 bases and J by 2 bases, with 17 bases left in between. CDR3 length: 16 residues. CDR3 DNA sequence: TGTGCCAGCAGCCTAACAGGGTGGGGGACCAAAAACATTCAGTACTTC. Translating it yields CASSLTGWGTKNIQYF.

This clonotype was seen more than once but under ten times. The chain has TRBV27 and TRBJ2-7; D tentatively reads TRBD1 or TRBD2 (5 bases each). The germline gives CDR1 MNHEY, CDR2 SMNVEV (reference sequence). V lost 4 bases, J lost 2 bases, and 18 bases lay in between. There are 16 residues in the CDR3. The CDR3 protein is CASSSTGTAEPYEQYF. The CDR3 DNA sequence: TGTGCCAGCAGTTCGACCGGGACCGCGGAACCCTACGAGCAGTACTTC.

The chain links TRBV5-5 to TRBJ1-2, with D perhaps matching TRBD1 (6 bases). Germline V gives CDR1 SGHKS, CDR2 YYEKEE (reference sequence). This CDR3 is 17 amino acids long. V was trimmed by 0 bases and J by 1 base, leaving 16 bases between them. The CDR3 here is CASSLGGGSLSNYGYTF. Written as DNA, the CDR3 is TGTGCCAGCAGCTTGGGAGGGGGAAGTTTGAGTAACTATGGCTACACCTTC.

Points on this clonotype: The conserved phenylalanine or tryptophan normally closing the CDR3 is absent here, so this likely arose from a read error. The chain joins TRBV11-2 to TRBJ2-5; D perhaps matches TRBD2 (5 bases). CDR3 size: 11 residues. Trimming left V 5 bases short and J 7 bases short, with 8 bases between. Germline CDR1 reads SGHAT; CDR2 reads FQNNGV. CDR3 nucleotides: TGTGCCAGCAGCCCCGCGGGGACCCAGTACCTC. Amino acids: CASSPAGTQYL.

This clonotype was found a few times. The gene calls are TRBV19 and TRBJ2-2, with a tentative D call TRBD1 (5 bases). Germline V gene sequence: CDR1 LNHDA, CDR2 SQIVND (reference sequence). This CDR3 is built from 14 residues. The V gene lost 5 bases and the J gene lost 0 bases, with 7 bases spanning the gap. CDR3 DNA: TGTGCCAGTAGTGTACAGGCGAACACCGGGGAGCTGTTTTTT. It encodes CASSVQANTGELFF.

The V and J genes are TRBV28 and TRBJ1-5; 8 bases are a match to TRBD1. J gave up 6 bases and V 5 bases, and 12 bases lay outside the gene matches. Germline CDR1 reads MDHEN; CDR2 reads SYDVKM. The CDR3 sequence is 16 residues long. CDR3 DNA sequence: TGTGCCAGCAGTCCCCCCCCGGACAGGGCTGGTCAGCCCCAGCATTTT. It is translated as CASSPPPDRAGQPQHF.